These 25 T cell receptor beta chains were all obtained from the same sample, sequenced in a study of T cells expressing NK-cell markers. TCRdb reprocessed the 5' RACE reads and reports one entry per CDR3 protein, with no DNA. The repertoire table contains some 280,000 distinct CDR3 sequences. Specimen: blood T cells: a sorted CD56 or NKG2C T cell subset, CD4+ or CD8+ T cells, or bulk PBMC T cells (not recorded which). These receptors came from a man younger than 35 in good health.

The V call is TRBV28, the J call TRBJ2-5; TCRdb names TRBD1, which stays unverified in the absence of DNA. The CDR3 covers 11 residues. CDR1 and CDR2 from the germline V gene are MDHEN and SYDVKM. The CDR3 sequence is CASSQTGTLYF.

The CDR3 sequence is CASGYTSGTRNEQFF. The V call is TRBV5-1, the J call TRBJ2-1; TCRdb's D call of TRBD2 is untestable without DNA. The CDR3 runs 15 residues. The germline V gene encodes CDR1 SGHRS and CDR2 YFSETQ.

V and J are TRBV4-2 and TRBJ2-3; TCRdb indicates TRBD2, and absent DNA this call remains unverified. CDR3 size: 18 residues. Germline V gene data show CDR1 as LGHNA and CDR2 as YNFKEQ. CDR3 in amino acids: CASSQDFSLAGPTDTQYF.

The chain recombines TRBV6-1 with TRBJ2-3; lacking DNA, the TRBD1 call made by TCRdb goes unchecked. The V gene's germline CDR1 is MNHNS and CDR2 SASEGT. The CDR3 consists of 16 residues. The CDR3 region is CASIRNQGAVADTQYF.

V gene TRBV5-1 combines with J gene TRBJ2-2; TCRdb selects TRBD2, and the lack of DNA leaves this call unchecked. The CDR3 spans 15 residues. Germline-derived CDR1 and CDR2 are SGHRS and YFSETQ. The CDR3 sequence is CASSSHAGVTGELFF.

J is TRBJ2-7 and V is TRBV11-2; the TRBD2 assignment by TCRdb is unverifiable without DNA. This CDR3 contains 19 residues. Germline V gene lookup returns CDR1 SGHAT and CDR2 FQNNGV. CDR3 amino acids: CASSSQMASELHISYEQYF.

The chain links TRBV5-5 to TRBJ1-2; there is no DNA to check the TCRdb D call of TRBD1. The CDR3 is 13 amino acids. Looked up from germline, CDR1 is SGHKS and CDR2 is YYEKEE (reference sequence). The CDR3 reads CASSFSDLSGYTF.

This chain uses TRBV5-4 with TRBJ2-1; with no DNA, the TCRdb D assignment of TRBD2 cannot be verified. Germline-derived CDR1 and CDR2 are SGHNT and YYREEE (reference sequence). CDR3 length: 17 residues. The CDR3: CASSIPGLAGDNNEQFF.

The chain recombines TRBV7-2 with TRBJ2-5; the TCRdb call, TRBD2, lacks DNA for checking. The CDR3 runs to 15 residues. Germline CDR1 and CDR2: SGHTA and FQGNSA. The chain's CDR3 is CASSSTSGGQETQYF.

This chain links TRBV21-1 with TRBJ2-5; there is no DNA to check the TCRdb D call of TRBD1. TRBV21-1 is given as a pseudogene. This CDR3 comprises 14 residues. The CDR3 sequence is CASILPDKQETQYF.

The chain couples TRBV5-1 to TRBJ1-4; as DNA is missing, the TRBD1 call by TCRdb cannot be tested. Germline V gene lookup returns CDR1 SGHRS and CDR2 YFSETQ. There are 15 residues in the CDR3. The CDR3 sequence: CASSLSGQGYEKLFF.

The V and J genes are TRBV19 and TRBJ2-1; TCRdb lists TRBD2, though no DNA is available to test this call. This CDR3 has 15 residues. Germline V gene sequence: CDR1 LNHDA, CDR2 SQIVND (reference sequence). The chain's CDR3 is CASTPTEGLHVEQFF.

The gene calls are TRBV23-1 and TRBJ2-3; TCRdb picks TRBD2, but there is no DNA to check that call. TRBV23-1 is marked as an open reading frame, function uncertain. The length of the CDR3 is 20 residues. This chain's CDR3 is CASSRMGRRLAGVGTDTQYF.

The CDR3 spells CASSSLVIEQFF. The chain recombines TRBV19 with TRBJ2-1. There are 12 residues in the CDR3. Germline V CDR1 and CDR2: LNHDA, SQIVND (reference sequence).

V gene TRBV14 combines with J gene TRBJ2-1; TCRdb selects TRBD2, and the lack of DNA leaves this call unchecked. The CDR3 contains 14 residues. CDR1 and CDR2 (germline): SGHDN, FVKESK. The CDR3 loop reads CASSPKTFYGRQFF.

The chain recombines TRBV5-1 with TRBJ1-1; TCRdb's D gene call, TRBD1, goes unchecked for lack of DNA. Germline V gene sequence: CDR1 SGHRS, CDR2 YFSETQ. The CDR3 totals 14 residues. CDR3 region: CASSLGTGNTEAFF. The whole variable domain, filled in from reference TRBV5-1 and TRBJ1-1, reads KAGVTQTPRYLIKTRGQQVTLSCSPISGHRSVSWYQQTPGQGLQFLFEYFSETQRNKGNFPGRFSGRQFSNSRSEMNVSTLELGDSALYLCASSLGTGNTEAFFGQGTRLTVV.

The chain is built from TRBV6-1 and TRBJ1-5. The CDR3 consists of 14 residues. CDR1 is MNHNS, CDR2 SASEGT, per germline. CDR3 region: CASSEYRPNQPQHF.

V usage is TRBV6-1 and J usage is TRBJ2-7; TCRdb reports TRBD2, a call that lacks DNA to check it against. This CDR3 spans 15 amino acids. The V gene's germline CDR1 is MNHNS and CDR2 SASEGT. CDR3 sequence: CASSDPSGMINEQYF.

The CDR3 spells CASKKPGLAGEDTQYF. The V and J genes are TRBV10-2 and TRBJ2-3; the D gene TCRdb calls, TRBD2, cannot be checked with no DNA. The CDR3 is made up of 16 amino acids. The germline V gene encodes CDR1 WSHSY and CDR2 SAAADI.

The V and J genes are TRBV5-1 and TRBJ1-1; the TCRdb call, TRBD1, lacks DNA for checking. The CDR3 extends over 14 amino acids. The V gene's germline CDR1 is SGHRS and CDR2 YFSETQ. The CDR3 protein is CASSRDGTNTEAFF.

The chain combines TRBV6-1 with TRBJ2-4; TCRdb names TRBD1, which stays unverified in the absence of DNA. CDR3 length equals 14 residues. CDR1 and CDR2 (germline): MNHNS, SASEGT. The CDR3: CASSPESFKNIQYF.

CDR3 loop: CSARGGTGGMGGELFF. The V and J genes are TRBV20-1 and TRBJ2-2; TCRdb's assignment of TRBD1 cannot be checked, as there is no DNA. The CDR3 runs 16 residues. Germline V lookup: CDR1 DFQATT, CDR2 SNEGSKA (reference sequence).

The rearrangement joins TRBV10-3 to TRBJ2-1; TCRdb's D call, TRBD2, is unchecked because there is no DNA. The CDR3 length is 16 residues. Germline values: CDR1 ENHRY, CDR2 SYGVKD. This chain's CDR3 is CAISGTSGRAISEQFF.

V is TRBV12-3 or TRBV12-4 and J is TRBJ1-5. This CDR3 has 15 amino acids. CDR3 sequence: CASSFGANSNQPQHF.

The J gene is TRBJ2-3, the V gene TRBV29-1; TCRdb designates TRBD1, a call that cannot be tested without DNA. The CDR3 has 15 amino acids. Germline loops: CDR1 SQVTM, CDR2 ANQGSEA. CDR3 in amino acids: CSVEATGRWEDTQYF.